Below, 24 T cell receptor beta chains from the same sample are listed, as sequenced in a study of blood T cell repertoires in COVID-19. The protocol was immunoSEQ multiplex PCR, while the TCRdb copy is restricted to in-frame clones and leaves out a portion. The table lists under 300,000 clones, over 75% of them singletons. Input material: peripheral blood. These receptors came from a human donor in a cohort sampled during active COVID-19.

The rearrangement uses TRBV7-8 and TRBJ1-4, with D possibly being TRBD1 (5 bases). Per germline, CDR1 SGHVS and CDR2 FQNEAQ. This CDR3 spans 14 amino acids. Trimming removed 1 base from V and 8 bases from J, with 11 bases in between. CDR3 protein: CASSLGGGQEKLFF. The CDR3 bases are TGTGCCAGCAGCTTAGGGGGCGGTCAAGAAAAACTGTTTTTT.

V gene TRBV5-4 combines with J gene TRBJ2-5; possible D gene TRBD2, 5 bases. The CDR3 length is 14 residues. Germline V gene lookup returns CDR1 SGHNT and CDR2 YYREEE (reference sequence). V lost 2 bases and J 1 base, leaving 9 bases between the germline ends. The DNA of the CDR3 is TGTGCCAGCAGCTTTGGAGCGGTCCAAGAGACCCAGTACTTC. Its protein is CASSFGAVQETQYF.

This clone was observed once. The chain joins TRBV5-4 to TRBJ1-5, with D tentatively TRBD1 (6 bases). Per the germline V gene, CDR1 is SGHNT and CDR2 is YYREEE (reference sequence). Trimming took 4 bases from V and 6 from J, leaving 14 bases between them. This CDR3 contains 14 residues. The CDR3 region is CASSIQGTGQPQHF. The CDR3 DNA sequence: TGTGCCAGCAGCATACAGGGTACGGGTCAGCCCCAGCATTTT.

CDR3 amino acids: CASSQTGSLGGARYEQYF. CDR3 coding DNA: TGCGCCAGCAGTCAAACCGGGTCTTTGGGCGGGGCACGCTACGAGCAGTACTTC. This chain links TRBV23-1 with TRBJ2-7, with a possible D match to TRBD2 (6 bases). TRBV23-1 is an open reading frame whose function is uncertain. The CDR3 sequence is 18 residues long. V was shortened by 2 bases and J by 3 bases, with 23 bases between the two germline ends.

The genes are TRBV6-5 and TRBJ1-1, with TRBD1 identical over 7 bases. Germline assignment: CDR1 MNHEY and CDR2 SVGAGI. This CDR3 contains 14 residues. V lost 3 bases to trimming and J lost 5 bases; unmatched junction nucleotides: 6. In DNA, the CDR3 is TGTGCCAGCAGTTATTCGACAGGGCGGACTGAAGCTTTCTTT. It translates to CASSYSTGRTEAFF.

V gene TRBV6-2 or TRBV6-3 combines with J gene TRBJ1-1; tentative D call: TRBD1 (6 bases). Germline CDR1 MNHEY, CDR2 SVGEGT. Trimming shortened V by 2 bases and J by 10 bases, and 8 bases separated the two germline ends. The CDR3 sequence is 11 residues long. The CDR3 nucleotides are TGTGCCAGCAGTTACACCAGGGGAGCTTTCTTT. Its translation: CASSYTRGAFF.

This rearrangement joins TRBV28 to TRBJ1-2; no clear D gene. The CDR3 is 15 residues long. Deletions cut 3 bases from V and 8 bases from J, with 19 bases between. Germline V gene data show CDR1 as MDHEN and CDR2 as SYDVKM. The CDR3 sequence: CASSLIVEGVRGYTF. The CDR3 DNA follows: TGTGCCAGCAGTTTGATCGTCGAGGGAGTACGCGGCTACACCTTC.

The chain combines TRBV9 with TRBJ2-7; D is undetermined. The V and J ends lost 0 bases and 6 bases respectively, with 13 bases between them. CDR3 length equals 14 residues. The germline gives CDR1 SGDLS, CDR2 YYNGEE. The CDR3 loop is CASSVDPSLGEQYF. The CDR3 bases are TGTGCCAGCAGCGTAGACCCCTCGCTCGGCGAGCAGTACTTC.

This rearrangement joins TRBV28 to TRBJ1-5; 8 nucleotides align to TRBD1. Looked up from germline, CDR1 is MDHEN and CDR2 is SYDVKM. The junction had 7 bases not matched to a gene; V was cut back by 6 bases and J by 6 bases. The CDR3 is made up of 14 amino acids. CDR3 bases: TGTGCCAGCAGCGTTGACAGGGGTGGTCAGCCCCAGCATTTT. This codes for CASSVDRGGQPQHF.

For the CDR3, the DNA is TGTGCCAGCAGCTTAGATGGGGCGAGGACAGATACGCAGTATTTT. It translates to CASSLDGARTDTQYF. The chain joins TRBV11-2 to TRBJ2-3; a possible D gene is TRBD1 (5 bases). CDR1 and CDR2 from the germline V gene are SGHAT and FQNNGV. The V and J ends lost 0 bases and 3 bases respectively, with 10 bases between them. The CDR3 runs to 15 residues.

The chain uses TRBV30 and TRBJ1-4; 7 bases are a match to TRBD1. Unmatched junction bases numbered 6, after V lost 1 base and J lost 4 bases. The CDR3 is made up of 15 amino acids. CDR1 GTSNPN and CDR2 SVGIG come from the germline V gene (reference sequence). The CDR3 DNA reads TGTGCCTGGAGTGGACAGGGCGGACTTAATGAAAAACTGTTTTTT. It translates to CAWSGQGGLNEKLFF.

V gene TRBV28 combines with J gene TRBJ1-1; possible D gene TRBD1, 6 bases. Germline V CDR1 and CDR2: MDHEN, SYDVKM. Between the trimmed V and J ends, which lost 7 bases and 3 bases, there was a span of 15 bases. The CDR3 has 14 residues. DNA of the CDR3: TGTGCCAGCACCCAGGGGAGCAGGGACACTGAAGCTTTCTTT. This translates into CASTQGSRDTEAFF.

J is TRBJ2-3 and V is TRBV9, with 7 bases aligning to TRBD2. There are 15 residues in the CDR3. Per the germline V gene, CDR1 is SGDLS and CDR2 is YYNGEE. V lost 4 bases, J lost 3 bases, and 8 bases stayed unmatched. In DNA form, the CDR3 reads TGTGCCAGCAGCCAAGGGACTATAGGGACAGATACGCAGTATTTT. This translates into CASSQGTIGTDTQYF.

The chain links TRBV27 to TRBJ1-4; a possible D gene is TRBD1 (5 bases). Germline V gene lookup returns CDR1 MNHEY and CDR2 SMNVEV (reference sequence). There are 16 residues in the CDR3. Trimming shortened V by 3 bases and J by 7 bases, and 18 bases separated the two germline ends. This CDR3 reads CASSFLTIRDFEKLFF. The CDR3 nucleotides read TGTGCCAGCAGTTTCCTCACGATCAGGGATTTTGAAAAACTGTTTTTT.

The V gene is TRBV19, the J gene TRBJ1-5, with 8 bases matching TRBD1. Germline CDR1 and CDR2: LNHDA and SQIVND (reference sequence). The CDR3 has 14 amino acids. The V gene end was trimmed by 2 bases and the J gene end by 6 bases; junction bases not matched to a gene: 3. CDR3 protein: CASSIHRGAQPQHF. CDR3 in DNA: TGTGCCAGTAGTATACACAGGGGGGCTCAGCCCCAGCATTTT.

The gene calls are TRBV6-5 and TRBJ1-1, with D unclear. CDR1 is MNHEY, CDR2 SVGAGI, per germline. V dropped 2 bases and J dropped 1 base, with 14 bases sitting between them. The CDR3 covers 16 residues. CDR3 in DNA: TGTGCCAGCAGTTACCTGGGCAGCCCCTCGAACACTGAAGCTTTCTTT. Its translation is CASSYLGSPSNTEAFF.

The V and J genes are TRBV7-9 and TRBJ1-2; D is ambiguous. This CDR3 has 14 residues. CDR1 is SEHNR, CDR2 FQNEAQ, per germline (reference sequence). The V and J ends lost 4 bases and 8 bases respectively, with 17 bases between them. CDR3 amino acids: CASSYPGEGQGYTF. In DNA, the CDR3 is TGTGCCAGCAGCTACCCAGGAGAGGGTCAAGGCTACACCTTC.

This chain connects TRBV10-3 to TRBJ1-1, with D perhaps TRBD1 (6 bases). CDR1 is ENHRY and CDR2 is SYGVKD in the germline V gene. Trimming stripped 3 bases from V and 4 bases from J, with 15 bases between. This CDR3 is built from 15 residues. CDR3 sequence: CAISENGQSRTEAFF. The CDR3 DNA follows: TGTGCCATCAGTGAAAACGGACAGTCTCGCACTGAAGCTTTCTTT.

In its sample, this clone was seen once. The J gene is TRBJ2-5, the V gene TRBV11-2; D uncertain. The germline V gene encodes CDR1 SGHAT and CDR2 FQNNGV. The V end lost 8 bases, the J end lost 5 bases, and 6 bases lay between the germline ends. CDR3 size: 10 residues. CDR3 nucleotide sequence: TGTGCCAGCGGCCCGGAGACCCAGTACTTC. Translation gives CASGPETQYF.

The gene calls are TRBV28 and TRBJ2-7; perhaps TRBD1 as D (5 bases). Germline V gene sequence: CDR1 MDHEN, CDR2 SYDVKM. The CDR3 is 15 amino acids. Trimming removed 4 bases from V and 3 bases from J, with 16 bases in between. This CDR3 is CASSSPGQGGYEQYF. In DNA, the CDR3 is TGTGCCAGCAGTTCACCCGGCCAGGGCGGCTACGAGCAGTACTTC. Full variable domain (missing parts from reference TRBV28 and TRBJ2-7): DVKVTQSSRYLVKRTGEKVFLECVQDMDHENMFWYRQDPGLGLRLIYFSYDVKMKEKGDIPEGYSVSREKKERFSLILESASTNQTSMYLCASSSPGQGGYEQYFGPGTRLTVT.

CDR3 region: CASSFTRRVQNEQFF. As DNA, the CDR3 is TGTGCCAGCAGTTTTACTAGGCGGGTTCAGAATGAGCAGTTCTTC. This chain joins TRBV28 and TRBJ2-1; possible D gene TRBD2, 5 bases. Germline CDR1 and CDR2: MDHEN and SYDVKM. The CDR3 runs 15 residues. V lost 3 bases and J 7 bases, leaving 16 bases between the germline ends.

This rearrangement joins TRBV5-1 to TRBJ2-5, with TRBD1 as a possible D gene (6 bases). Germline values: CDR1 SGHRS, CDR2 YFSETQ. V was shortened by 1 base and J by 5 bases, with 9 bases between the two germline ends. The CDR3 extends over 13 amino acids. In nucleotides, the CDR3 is TGCGCCAGCAGCTTGAACAGGGCTGAGACCCAGTACTTC. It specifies CASSLNRAETQYF.

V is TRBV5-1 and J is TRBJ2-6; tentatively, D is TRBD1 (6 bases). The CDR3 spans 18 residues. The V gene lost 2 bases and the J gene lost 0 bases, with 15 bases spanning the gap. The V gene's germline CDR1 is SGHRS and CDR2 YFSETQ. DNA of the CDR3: TGCGCCAGCAGCTTCAGGACAGCCTATGGCTCTGGGGCCAACGTCCTGACTTTC. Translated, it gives CASSFRTAYGSGANVLTF.

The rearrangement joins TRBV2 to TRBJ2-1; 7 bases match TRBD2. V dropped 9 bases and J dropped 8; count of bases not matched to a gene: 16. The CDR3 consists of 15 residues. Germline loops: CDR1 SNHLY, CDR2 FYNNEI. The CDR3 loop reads CASFKQGGPGDEQFF. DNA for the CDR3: TGTGCCAGTTTCAAGCAGGGAGGGCCCGGGGATGAGCAGTTCTTC.